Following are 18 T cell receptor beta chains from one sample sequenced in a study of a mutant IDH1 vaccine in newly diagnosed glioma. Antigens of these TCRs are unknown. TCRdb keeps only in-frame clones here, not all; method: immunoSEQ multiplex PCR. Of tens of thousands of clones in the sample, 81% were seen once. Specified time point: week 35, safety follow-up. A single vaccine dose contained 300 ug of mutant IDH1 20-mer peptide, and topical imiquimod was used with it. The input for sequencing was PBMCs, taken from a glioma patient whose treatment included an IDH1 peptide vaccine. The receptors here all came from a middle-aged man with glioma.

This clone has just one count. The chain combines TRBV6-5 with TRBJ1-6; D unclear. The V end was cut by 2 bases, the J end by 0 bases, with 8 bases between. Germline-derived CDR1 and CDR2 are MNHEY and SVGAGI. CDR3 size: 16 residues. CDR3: CASSYQASSYNSPLHF. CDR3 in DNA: TGTGCCAGCAGTTACCAGGCCAGCTCCTATAATTCACCCCTCCACTTT.

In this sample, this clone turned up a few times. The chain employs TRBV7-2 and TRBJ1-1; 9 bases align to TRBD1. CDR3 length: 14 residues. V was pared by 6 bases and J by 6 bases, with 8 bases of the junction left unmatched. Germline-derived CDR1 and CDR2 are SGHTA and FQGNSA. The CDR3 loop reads CASRTGTGISEAFF. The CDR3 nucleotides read TGTGCCAGCAGAACCGGGACAGGGATCTCTGAAGCTTTCTTT.

The CDR3 loop is CASSVNGGQGYF. CDR3 nucleotide sequence: TGTGCCAGCAGCGTCAATGGGGGACAGGGTTACTTC. The chain joins TRBV28 to TRBJ2-7, with TRBD1 matching over 9 bases. The trim removed 6 bases at V and 13 bases at J, leaving 10 bases unmatched. CDR1 and CDR2 (germline): MDHEN, SYDVKM. The CDR3 length is 12 residues. Full variable domain (rest looked up from reference TRBV28 and TRBJ2-7): DVKVTQSSRYLVKRTGEKVFLECVQDMDHENMFWYRQDPGLGLRLIYFSYDVKMKEKGDIPEGYSVSREKKERFSLILESASTNQTSMYLCASSVNGGQGYFGPGTRLTVT.

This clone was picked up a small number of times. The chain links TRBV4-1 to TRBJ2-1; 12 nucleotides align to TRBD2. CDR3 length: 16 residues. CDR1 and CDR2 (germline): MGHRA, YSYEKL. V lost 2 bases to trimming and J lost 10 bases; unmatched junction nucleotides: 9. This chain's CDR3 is CASSQFGLAGPREQFF. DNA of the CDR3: TGCGCCAGCAGCCAATTTGGACTAGCGGGGCCTCGGGAGCAGTTCTTC.

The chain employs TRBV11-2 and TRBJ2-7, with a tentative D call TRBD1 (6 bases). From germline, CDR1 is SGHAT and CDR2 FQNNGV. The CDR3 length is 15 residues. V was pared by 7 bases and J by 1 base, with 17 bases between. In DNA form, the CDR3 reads TGTGCCAGCACCCTCTACGGGACAAAGTCCTACGAGCAGTACTTC. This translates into CASTLYGTKSYEQYF.

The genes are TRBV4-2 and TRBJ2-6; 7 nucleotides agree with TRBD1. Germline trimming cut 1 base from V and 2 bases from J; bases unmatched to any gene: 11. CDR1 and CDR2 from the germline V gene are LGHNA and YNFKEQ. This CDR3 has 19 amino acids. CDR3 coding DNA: TGTGCCAGCAGCCAAGTCGTCCCAAACCAGGGGGCTGGGGCCAACGTCCTGACTTTC. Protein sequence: CASSQVVPNQGAGANVLTF.

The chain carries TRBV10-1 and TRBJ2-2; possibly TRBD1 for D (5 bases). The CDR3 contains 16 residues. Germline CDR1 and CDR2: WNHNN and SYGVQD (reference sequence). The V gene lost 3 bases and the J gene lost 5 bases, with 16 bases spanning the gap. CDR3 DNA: TGCGCCAGCAGTGACCCCATCGACAGCCGAACCGGGGAGCTGTTTTTT. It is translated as CASSDPIDSRTGELFF.

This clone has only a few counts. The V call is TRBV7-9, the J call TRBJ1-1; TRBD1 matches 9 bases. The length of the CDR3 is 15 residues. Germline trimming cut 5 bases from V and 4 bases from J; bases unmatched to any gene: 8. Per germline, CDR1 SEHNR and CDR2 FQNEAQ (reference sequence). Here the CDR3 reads CASSARDRASTEAFF. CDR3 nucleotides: TGTGCCAGCAGCGCACGGGACAGGGCGTCCACTGAAGCTTTCTTT.

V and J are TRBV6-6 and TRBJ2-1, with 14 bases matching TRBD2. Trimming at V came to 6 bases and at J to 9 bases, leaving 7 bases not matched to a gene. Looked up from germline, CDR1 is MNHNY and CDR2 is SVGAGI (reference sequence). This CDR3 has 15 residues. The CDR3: CASRKTSGGAGEQFF. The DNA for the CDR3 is TGTGCCAGCAGAAAGACTAGCGGGGGGGCGGGTGAGCAGTTCTTC.

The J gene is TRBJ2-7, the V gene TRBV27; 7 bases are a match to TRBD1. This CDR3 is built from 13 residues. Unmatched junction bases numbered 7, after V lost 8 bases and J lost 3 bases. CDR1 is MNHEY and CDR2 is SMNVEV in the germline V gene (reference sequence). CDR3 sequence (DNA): TGTGCCAGCGGTGCCGGGACAGTCTACGAGCAGTACTTC. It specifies CASGAGTVYEQYF.

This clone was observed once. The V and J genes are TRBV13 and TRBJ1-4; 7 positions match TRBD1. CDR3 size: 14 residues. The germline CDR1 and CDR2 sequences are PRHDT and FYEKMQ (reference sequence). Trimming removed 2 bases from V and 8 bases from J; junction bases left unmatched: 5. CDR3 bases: TGTGCCAGCAGCTTATCGGCAGGGGGAGAAAAACTGTTTTTT. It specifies CASSLSAGGEKLFF.

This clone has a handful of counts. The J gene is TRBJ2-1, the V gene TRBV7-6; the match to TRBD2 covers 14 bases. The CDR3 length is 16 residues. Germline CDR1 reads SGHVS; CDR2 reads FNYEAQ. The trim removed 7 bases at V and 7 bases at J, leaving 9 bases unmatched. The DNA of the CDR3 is TGTGCCAGCATGCCGGGGACTAGCGGGAGTGGGAATGAGCAGTTCTTC. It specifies CASMPGTSGSGNEQFF.

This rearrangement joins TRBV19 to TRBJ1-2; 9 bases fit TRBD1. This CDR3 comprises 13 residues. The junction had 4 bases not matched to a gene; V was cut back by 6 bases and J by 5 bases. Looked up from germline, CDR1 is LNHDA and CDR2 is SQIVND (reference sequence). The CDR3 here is CASSLGTGYGYTF. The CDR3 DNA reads TGTGCCAGTAGCCTCGGGACAGGGTATGGCTACACCTTC.

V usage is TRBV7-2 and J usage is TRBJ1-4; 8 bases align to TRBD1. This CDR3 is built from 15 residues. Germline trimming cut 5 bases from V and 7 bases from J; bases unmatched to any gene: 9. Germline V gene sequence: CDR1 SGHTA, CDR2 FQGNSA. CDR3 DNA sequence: TGTGCCAGCAGCCCCCGGACAGGGACGGGTGAAAAACTGTTTTTT. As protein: CASSPRTGTGEKLFF.

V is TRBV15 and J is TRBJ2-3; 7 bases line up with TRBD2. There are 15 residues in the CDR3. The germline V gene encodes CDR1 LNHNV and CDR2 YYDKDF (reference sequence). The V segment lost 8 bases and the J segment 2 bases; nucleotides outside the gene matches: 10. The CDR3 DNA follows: TGTGCCACCCGCCGTCGGGCGGGGGTCACAGATACGCAGTATTTT. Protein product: CATRRRAGVTDTQYF.

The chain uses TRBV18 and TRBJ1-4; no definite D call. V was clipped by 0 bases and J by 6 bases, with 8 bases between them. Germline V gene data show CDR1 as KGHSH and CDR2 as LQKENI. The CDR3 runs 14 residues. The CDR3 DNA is TGTGCCAGCTCACCACCAGGGTGGGATGAAAAACTGTTTTTT. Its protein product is CASSPPGWDEKLFF.

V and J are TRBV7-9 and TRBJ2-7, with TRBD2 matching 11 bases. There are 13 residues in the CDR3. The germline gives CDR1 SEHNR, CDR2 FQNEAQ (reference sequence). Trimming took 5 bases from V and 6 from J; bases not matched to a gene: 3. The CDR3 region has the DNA TGTGCCAGCAGCGGGACTAGCGGTGCCGAGCAGTACTTC. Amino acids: CASSGTSGAEQYF.

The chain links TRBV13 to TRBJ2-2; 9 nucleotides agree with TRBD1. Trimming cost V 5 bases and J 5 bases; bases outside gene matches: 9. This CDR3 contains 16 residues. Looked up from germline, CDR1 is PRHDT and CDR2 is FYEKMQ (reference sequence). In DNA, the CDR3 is TGTGCCAGCAGCCCGATTGGGACAGGGATAACCGGGGAGCTGTTTTTT. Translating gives CASSPIGTGITGELFF.